These T cell receptor beta chains were read from a single sample in a study of T cell repertoires in cytomegalovirus infection. No antigens are known for them. TCRdb analysed the reads with MiXCR anew, one entry per CDR3 protein. Of approximately 74,000 distinct CDR3 sequences in the sample, roughly 40% were seen once. The sequencing used CD8+ T cells from cultured PBMCs, collected from culture after CMV antigen stimulation. The receptors derive from a human donor in good health (CMV status not recorded). Some clones in this sample may be carry-over from other donors' samples. Both conserved end residues are part of each CDR3. D genes are given only for firm matches. A clone size is listed for some rows: how often the clone was seen (once, few, many), or a class if it is expanded.

j_gene | abundance | v_gene | d_gene | CDR3aa | CDR3nt
TRBJ1-1 | . | TRBV20-1 | TRBD1 | CSASNRQGRLNTEAFF | TGCAGTGCTAGTAACCGACAGGGCCGGCTGAACACTGAAGCTTTCTTT
TRBJ1-4 | . | TRBV27 | . | CASRSGQYNEKLFF | TGTGCCAGCAGATCTGGACAGTATAATGAAAAACTGTTTTTT
TRBJ2-7 | few | TRBV7-2 | TRBD2 | CASSSWTSGDSYEQYF | TGTGCCAGCAGCTCATGGACTAGCGGGGACTCCTACGAGCAGTACTTC
TRBJ2-7 | . | TRBV6-2/TRBV6-3 | TRBD1 | CASSSGQGAARGEQYF | TGTGCCAGCAGTTCAGGACAGGGGGCAGCTCGGGGCGAGCAGTACTTC
TRBJ1-2 | . | TRBV6-2/TRBV6-3 | TRBD1 | CASSYTHRQGTFNYGYTF | TGTGCCAGCAGTTACACGCACCGACAGGGAACTTTTAACTATGGCTACACCTTC
TRBJ1-1 | . | TRBV5-5 | . | CASSLFPATEAFF | TGTGCCAGCAGCTTGTTCCCGGCGACTGAAGCTTTCTTT
TRBJ2-5 | . | TRBV6-2/TRBV6-3 | . | CASSYSRGETQYF | TGTGCCAGCAGTTACTCCAGGGGAGAGACCCAGTACTTC
TRBJ2-3 | few | TRBV7-8 | TRBD1 | CASSQPGQGGTDTQYF | TGTGCCAGCAGCCAGCCGGGACAGGGGGGCACAGATACGCAGTATTTT
TRBJ2-7 | . | TRBV27 | TRBD2 | CASSPIGGMSSYEQYF | TGTGCCAGCAGTCCCATCGGGGGGATGTCCTCCTACGAGCAGTACTTC
TRBJ1-1 | . | TRBV27 | . | CASSPLAGLANTEAFF | TGTGCCAGCAGTCCCCTCGCAGGGCTGGCGAACACTGAAGCTTTCTTT
TRBJ2-7 | few | TRBV2 | TRBD1 | CASVGTGAAYEQYF | TGTGCCAGTGTGGGAACAGGGGCCGCCTACGAGCAGTACTTC
TRBJ2-3 | few | TRBV2 | . | CASSEEVATDTQYF | TGTGCCAGCAGTGAAGAGGTAGCGACAGATACGCAGTATTTT
TRBJ2-1 | . | TRBV7-3 | TRBD2 | CASSFRASGGADSYNEQFF | TGTGCCAGCAGCTTCCGGGCTAGCGGGGGGGCCGACTCCTACAATGAGCAGTTCTTC
TRBJ1-3 | . | TRBV7-3 | . | CASSPGPGNTIYF | TGTGCCAGTTCCCCGGGTCCCGGAAACACCATATATTTT
TRBJ1-2 | few | TRBV6-2/TRBV6-3 | . | CASSYQGSYGYTF | TGTGCCAGCAGTTATCAGGGATCCTATGGCTACACCTTC
TRBJ1-5 | . | TRBV2 | . | CASSEAPPGYSNQPQHF | TGTGCCAGCAGTGAAGCGCCTCCAGGCTATAGCAATCAGCCCCAGCATTTT
TRBJ2-1 | . | TRBV6-5 | . | CASSYLQGMHNEQFF | TGTGCCAGCAGTTACCTCCAGGGTATGCACAATGAGCAGTTCTTC
TRBJ2-1 | few | TRBV5-6 | TRBD1 | CASSIGTGISYNEQFF | TGTGCCAGCAGCATTGGGACAGGGATATCCTACAATGAGCAGTTCTTC
TRBJ2-5 | few | TRBV12-3/TRBV12-4 | . | CASSLAGLETQYF | TGTGCCAGCAGTTTAGCGGGGCTGGAGACCCAGTACTTC
TRBJ2-7 | . | TRBV4-3 | . | CASSQEARAYEQYF | TGCGCCAGCAGCCAAGAAGCCAGGGCCTACGAGCAGTACTTC
TRBJ1-1 | . | TRBV7-9 | . | CASSPAVGREAFNTEAFF | TGTGCCAGCAGCCCCGCCGTGGGCAGGGAGGCCTTTAACACTGAAGCTTTCTTT
TRBJ2-7 | . | TRBV7-9 | . | CASSLTRTDPYEQYF | TGTGCCAGCAGTCTAACCCGGACAGACCCCTACGAGCAGTACTTC
TRBJ2-3 | many | TRBV7-6 | . | CASSPRGSSGGTDTQYF | TGTGCCAGCAGCCCTCGGGGTAGCAGTGGGGGCACAGATACGCAGTATTTT
TRBJ1-2 | . | TRBV7-6 | . | CASSLDQQIGYTF | TGTGCCAGCAGCTTGGACCAGCAAATAGGCTACACCTTC
TRBJ1-5 | many | TRBV19 | . | CASSPRTGRRRQPQHF | TGTGCCAGTAGCCCTAGGACGGGCCGGAGAAGGCAGCCCCAGCATTTT
TRBJ2-5 | . | TRBV7-8 | . | CASSHPYLYQETQYF | TGTGCCAGCAGTCACCCCTATTTGTACCAAGAGACCCAGTACTTC
TRBJ2-1 | . | TRBV11-2 | . | CASSLGLSLDEQFF | TGTGCCAGCAGCCTGGGATTAAGTCTCGATGAGCAGTTCTTC
TRBJ2-5 | . | TRBV7-9 | . | CASTPSHSEQGERTQYF | TGTGCCAGCACCCCTAGTCATTCGGAACAGGGAGAGAGGACCCAGTACTTC
TRBJ2-7 | few | TRBV4-1 | TRBD1 | CASSQRTGDYEQYF | TGCGCCAGCAGCCAGAGGACAGGGGACTACGAGCAGTACTTC
TRBJ1-5 | . | TRBV2 | TRBD1 | CASSTQTGEYQPQHF | TGTGCCAGCAGTACTCAGACAGGGGAATATCAGCCCCAGCATTTT
TRBJ1-5 | . | TRBV19 | TRBD1 | CASSSQGATRGNQPQHF | TGTGCCAGTAGTTCCCAGGGGGCGACGAGGGGCAATCAGCCCCAGCATTTT
TRBJ2-5 | . | TRBV7-8 | . | CASSSGTLQETQYF | TGTGCCAGCAGCTCCGGGACGCTTCAAGAGACCCAGTACTTC
TRBJ2-2 | . | TRBV6-2/TRBV6-3 | . | CASRFNPTAPNTGELFF | TGTGCCAGCAGATTCAATCCGACAGCACCGAACACCGGGGAGCTGTTTTTT
TRBJ1-6 | . | TRBV9 | . | CASSGGRAPLHF | TGTGCCAGCAGTGGGGGACGGGCACCCCTCCACTTT
TRBJ1-6 | . | TRBV28 | . | CASSPRGRSPLHF | TGTGCCAGCAGTCCCCGGGGTCGTTCACCCCTCCACTTT
TRBJ2-7 | few | TRBV2 | . | CASKALPGPYEQYF | TGTGCCAGCAAGGCCCTCCCAGGACCCTACGAGCAGTACTTC
TRBJ1-5 | many | TRBV12-3/TRBV12-4 | . | CASSLNGENQPQHF | TGTGCCAGCAGTTTAAACGGAGAGAATCAGCCCCAGCATTTT
TRBJ2-7 | few | TRBV7-6 | . | CASSSRGAGEQYF | TGTGCCAGCAGCTCAAGGGGGGCTGGCGAGCAGTACTTC
TRBJ2-1 | . | TRBV4-3 | TRBD2 | CASSQMAPAGAPLRNNEQFF | TGCGCCAGCAGCCAAATGGCGCCAGCGGGGGCCCCACTACGCAATAATGAGCAGTTCTTC
TRBJ1-1 | few | TRBV5-4 | TRBD1 | CASSLAARGDTEAFF | TGTGCCAGCAGCTTGGCTGCCAGGGGGGACACTGAAGCTTTCTTT
TRBJ1-5 | . | TRBV6-2/TRBV6-3 | . | CASSYRPPGPLQPQHF | TGTGCCAGCAGTTACCGGCCGCCAGGGCCGCTACAGCCCCAGCATTTT
TRBJ2-7 | . | TRBV28 | TRBD1 | CASSYQLDRGEQYF | TGTGCCAGCAGTTACCAGTTAGACAGGGGCGAGCAGTACTTC
TRBJ2-1 | few | TRBV7-2 | . | CASSLNWGLGLKDNEQFF | TGTGCCAGCAGCTTAAATTGGGGATTAGGACTAAAGGACAATGAGCAGTTCTTC
TRBJ2-3 | . | TRBV2 | TRBD1 | CASSGQGVSTDTQYF | TGTGCCAGCAGTGGACAGGGAGTTAGCACAGATACGCAGTATTTT
TRBJ2-7 | . | TRBV7-9 | . | CASSPPQGRYEQYF | TGTGCCAGCAGCCCTCCCCAGGGGCGGTACGAGCAGTACTTC